The 14 T cell receptor beta chains presented below share a single source sample, sequenced in a study of Ad26.COV2.S vaccination and SARS-CoV-2 variants. This table comes from immunoSEQ multiplex PCR, and its TCRdb copy is limited to in-frame clones, with some not included. The table includes hundreds of thousands of clones, 75% to 90% detected once. Treatment reported: roughly 18 received Ad26.COV2.S at low or high dose, single or two shots; 5 received placebo; per-sample allocation not given. Sampling was done on day 63 after the first vaccine or placebo injection. The source material was peripheral blood, sampled in a trial of Ad26.COV2.S vaccine versus placebo. These receptors were collected from a person aged 18-65 years who received the Ad26.COV2.S COVID-19 vaccine or a placebo.

The chain has TRBV2 and TRBJ2-7, with 10 bases that match TRBD1. The germline CDR1 and CDR2 sequences are SNHLY and FYNNEI. This CDR3 contains 15 residues. V gave up 6 bases and J gave up 6 bases; unmatched junction bases: 11. CDR3 amino acids: CASRISGTGAGEQYF. CDR3 DNA: TGTGCCAGCAGGATCTCCGGGACAGGGGCAGGCGAGCAGTACTTC.

CDR3 region: CASGGQSNQPQHF. Here the CDR3 DNA reads TGTGCCAGTGGAGGACAAAGCAATCAGCCCCAGCATTTT. V gene TRBV2 combines with J gene TRBJ1-5; D might be TRBD1 (5 bases). This CDR3 is built from 13 residues. V gave up 9 bases and J gave up 1 base, with 10 bases separating them. Germline CDR1 is SNHLY and CDR2 is FYNNEI. Full variable domain (missing parts from reference TRBV2 and TRBJ1-5): EPEVTQTPSHQVTQMGQEVILRCVPISNHLYFYWYRQILGQKVEFLVSFYNNEISEKSEIFDDQFSVERPDGSNFTLKIRSTKLEDSAMYFCASGGQSNQPQHFGDGTRLSIL.

The J gene is TRBJ1-3, the V gene TRBV4-3; D is undetermined. This CDR3 spans 16 amino acids. Germline V CDR1 and CDR2: LGHNA, YSLEER. Trimming took 0 bases from V and 4 from J, leaving 13 bases between them. This CDR3 is CASSQDMAGSGNTIYF. CDR3 bases: TGCGCCAGCAGCCAAGATATGGCCGGGTCCGGAAACACCATATATTTT.

This chain joins TRBV2 and TRBJ2-1; 7 nucleotides match TRBD1. The CDR3 is 15 amino acids. CDR1 is SNHLY and CDR2 is FYNNEI in the germline V gene. This chain's CDR3 is CATPLRGTSYNEQFF. In DNA form, the CDR3 reads TGTGCAACGCCCCTCAGGGGGACCTCCTACAATGAGCAGTTCTTC. Filled out from reference TRBV2 and TRBJ2-1, the complete variable domain reads EPEVTQTPSHQVTQMGQEVILRCVPISNHLYFYWYRQILGQKVEFLVSFYNNEISEKSEIFDDQFSVERPDGSNFTLKIRSTKLEDSAMYFCATPLRGTSYNEQFFGPGTRLTVL.

This clone was counted between two and nine times. The same CDR3 also results from other DNA sequences found in this sample. The chain links TRBV4-3 to TRBJ1-3; a possible D gene is TRBD1 (5 bases). With 3 bases removed from V and 4 bases from J, the gap between germline ends came to 16 bases. The CDR3 sequence is 16 residues long. The germline gives CDR1 LGHNA, CDR2 YSLEER. This CDR3 is CASSQDRSGSGNTIYF. The CDR3, as DNA: TGCGCCAGCAGCCAGGACCGCTCAGGGTCCGGAAACACCATATATTTT.

The rearrangement uses TRBV10-3 and TRBJ2-7; D may be TRBD1 or TRBD2 (5 bases each). The germline CDR1 and CDR2 sequences are ENHRY and SYGVKD. The CDR3 runs to 17 residues. Trimming shortened V by 0 bases and J by 7 bases, and 22 bases separated the two germline ends. CDR3 nucleotides: TGTGCCATCAGTGAGTCGAGGTTCTTTTTTGGGGACGCGGAGCAGTACTTC. This sequence encodes CAISESRFFFGDAEQYF.

V gene TRBV13 combines with J gene TRBJ2-1; D is unclear. The V end lost 5 bases, the J end lost 3 bases, and 8 bases lay between the germline ends. Germline V lookup: CDR1 PRHDT, CDR2 FYEKMQ (reference sequence). There are 13 residues in the CDR3. The DNA of the CDR3 is TGTGCCAGCAGCCTACCCTACTACAATGAGCAGTTCTTC. Amino acids: CASSLPYYNEQFF.

This sequence joins TRBV6-4 and TRBJ1-4; D not resolved. V dropped 4 bases and J dropped 5 bases, with 8 bases sitting between them. Germline CDR1 and CDR2: MRHNA and SNTAGT. The CDR3 is 13 residues long. The CDR3 reads CASSAIPNEKLFF. The DNA of the CDR3 is TGTGCCAGCAGTGCAATACCCAATGAAAAACTGTTTTTT.

A note on this clone: This specimen includes other DNA sequences encoding the same CDR3. This chain connects TRBV18 to TRBJ2-5, with no clear D. V lost 3 bases and J lost 1, with 3 bases in between. This CDR3 region has 12 residues. From germline, CDR1 is KGHSH and CDR2 LQKENI. CDR3 sequence reads: CASSPSQETQYF. Written as DNA, the CDR3 is TGTGCCAGCTCACCTTCCCAAGAGACCCAGTACTTC. The full variable domain, its missing parts supplied by reference TRBV18 and TRBJ2-5, is NAGVMQNPRHLVRRRGQEARLRCSPMKGHSHVYWYRQLPEEGLKFMVYLQKENIIDESGMPKERFSAEFPKEGPSILRIQQVVRGDSAAYFCASSPSQETQYFGPGTRLLVL.

V gene TRBV11-2 combines with J gene TRBJ1-2; 9 positions match TRBD1. The CDR3 covers 17 residues. The junction had 15 bases not matched to a gene; V was cut back by 5 bases and J by 5 bases. Germline V lookup: CDR1 SGHAT, CDR2 FQNNGV. CDR3 sequence: CASSPTTSGTGIYGYTF. The CDR3 DNA follows: TGTGCCAGCAGCCCTACGACTAGCGGGACAGGGATTTATGGCTACACCTTC.

This rearrangement joins TRBV30 to TRBJ1-1, with D possibly matching TRBD1 (5 bases). Germline-derived CDR1 and CDR2 are GTSNPN and SVGIG (reference sequence). V lost 2 bases and J 2 bases, leaving 12 bases between the germline ends. This CDR3 comprises 14 residues. The CDR3 protein is CAWSRGLVNTEAFF. The CDR3 DNA reads as TGTGCCTGGAGTAGGGGACTCGTTAACACTGAAGCTTTCTTT.

The chain is built from TRBV30 and TRBJ1-2; 7 nucleotides line up with TRBD1. J gave up 8 bases and V 2 bases, and 11 bases lay outside the gene matches. The CDR3 consists of 14 residues. The germline V gene encodes CDR1 GTSNPN and CDR2 SVGIG (reference sequence). Here the CDR3 reads CAWSPIGTVGGYTF. The DNA of the CDR3 is TGTGCCTGGAGTCCCATCGGGACAGTAGGCGGCTACACCTTC.

J is TRBJ2-7 and V is TRBV3-1 (or the pseudogene TRBV3-2); 12 bases match TRBD2. Trimming at V came to 3 bases and at J to 11 bases, leaving 8 bases not matched to a gene. CDR1 is LGHDT, CDR2 YNNKEL, per germline (reference sequence). This CDR3 is built from 14 residues. This chain's CDR3 is CASSHGLAGLAEYF. The CDR3 DNA reads as TGTGCCAGCAGCCACGGACTAGCGGGGCTCGCGGAGTACTTC.

The V gene is TRBV11-2, the J gene TRBJ2-1; D gene ambiguous. Trimming removed 5 bases from V and 4 bases from J, with 6 bases in between. The germline V gene encodes CDR1 SGHAT and CDR2 FQNNGV. The CDR3 totals 12 residues. The CDR3 loop is CASSLGYNEQFF. The CDR3 region has the DNA TGTGCCAGCAGCCTAGGGTACAATGAGCAGTTCTTC.